This T cell receptor beta chain was captured by sequencing in a study of T cell repertoires in cytomegalovirus infection. Study as a whole: CMV infection plus the matching HLA type was flagged by public TCR beta signatures.

TCRdb fed the reads into MiXCR, producing one record per CDR3 protein. The repertoire includes fewer than 400,000 distinct CDR3 sequences, 15% to 20% of them detected once, and roughly 8.7% sits in the top ten. Study-level results: What dominated the ex vivo response were HLA-C-restricted CMV-specific TCR beta clonotypes. The study identified carriers of CMV plus the relevant HLA from cumulative public TCR beta family frequency.

Regarding this clonotype: Its antigen is as yet unknown.

Per germline, CDR1 DFQATT and CDR2 SNEGSKA (reference sequence). The CDR3 runs 15 residues. Material: PBMCs. The TCR sequence derives from a human donor in good health (CMV status not recorded). Some clones in this sample may be carry-over from other donors' samples. This chain uses TRBV20-1 with TRBJ1-2; 9 bases map to TRBD1. The CDR3 is CSPQGAATTNYGYTF. The CDR3 coding sequence is TGCAGCCCACAGGGGGCGGCCACTACTAACTATGGCTACACCTTC.